The clone carrying this T cell receptor (beta chain) was picked up many times. The antigen remains undetermined. The data belong to a study of blood T cells in healthy people across ages. Germline assignment: CDR1 MNHEY and CDR2 SVGEGT. The ends lost 2 bases at V and 0 bases at J; junction bases unmatched: 7. The CDR3 runs 16 residues. With a J-beta primer mix and a sample-barcoded 5' primer, a second PCR ran roughly 6 to 11 cycles. A template-switch adaptor containing 12 random nucleotides labeled each cDNA molecule. TCRdb re-called the 5' RACE reads through MiXCR, storing one row per CDR3 protein. This table has about 730,000 distinct CDR3 sequences, 40% to 45% appearing once. Study-wide findings and caveats: Across the age range, TCR beta diversity per million T cells fell in a roughly linear way. Naive T cell percentage by flow cytometry tracked strongly with beta diversity.

Sequencing input: blood. V is TRBV6-2 or TRBV6-3 and J is TRBJ2-7; 7 bases line up with TRBD2. This receptor was obtained from a woman aged 55-75 years in good health. The CDR3 DNA follows: TGTGCCAGCAGTTACGGTTTGCGGGACTACTCCTACGAGCAGTACTTC. This gives the protein CASSYGLRDYSYEQYF.